One TCR beta chain is described in this entry. The CDR3 has 13 residues. CDR1 and CDR2 from the germline V gene are ENHRY and SYGVKD. With 7 bases removed from V and 2 bases from J, the gap between germline ends came to 12 bases. This sample was included in a study of blood T cell repertoires in COVID-19. Across the whole study: Sites in the United States, Italy and Spain provided acute and convalescent COVID-19 samples.

Libraries were prepared by immunoSEQ multiplex PCR; TCRdb keeps only in-frame clonotypes and omits some of them. The table shows 90,000 to 130,000 clones, with about 81% occurring only once. The chain is built from TRBV10-3 and TRBJ2-7; D is possibly TRBD1 (5 bases). Sample: peripheral blood. The source of this sequence is a man aged 65 to 79 with acute or convalescent COVID-19. CDR3 sequence (DNA): TGTGCCATCAAGGCAGGGTCAACCTACGAGCAGTACTTC. Its protein is CAIKAGSTYEQYF.